Included here is one T cell receptor beta chain sequence, with context. Antigen unknown. The CDR3 is made up of 13 amino acids. Trimming cost V 4 bases and J 4 bases, with 10 bases left between them. The germline gives CDR1 SGHNT, CDR2 YENEEA. cDNA molecules, individually, were tagged with unique molecular identifiers. TCRdb reprocessed the 5' RACE reads via MiXCR and lists one record per CDR3 protein. The sample lists 60,000 to 90,000 distinct CDR3 sequences; about 16% were seen once. This sample was taken from a study of early T cells in non-severe SARS-CoV-2 infection. On the study more broadly: Sequenced material consisted of bulk RNA (from unsorted whole blood), and chains were unpaired. Overall study results and limits: Anti-spike CD8 responses were favored by VDJdb matching, which missed private and CD4 specificities.

This clonotype originated in an adult who was a healthcare worker with PCR-confirmed SARS-CoV-2 infection or an uninfected control (not recorded which). This rearrangement joins TRBV11-3 to TRBJ1-1, with a tentative D call TRBD1 (5 bases). Sequences were obtained from whole blood. The CDR3 sequence: CASSSGGPTEAFF. The CDR3 DNA follows: TGTGCCAGCAGCTCGGGGGGTCCCACTGAAGCTTTCTTT. The whole variable domain, filled in from reference TRBV11-3 and TRBJ1-1, reads EAGVVQSPRYKIIEKKQPVAFWCNPISGHNTLYWYLQNLGQGPELLIRYENEEAVDDSQLPKDRFSAERLKGVDSTLKIQPAELGDSAVYLCASSSGGPTEAFFGQGTRLTVV.